Included here is one T cell receptor beta chain sequence, with context. This sample is part of a study of blood T cell repertoires in COVID-19. The overall study: Material from acute and convalescent COVID-19 was sourced from the United States, Italy and Spain. T cells, B-cell-depleted T cells, or PBMCs provided the cDNA or gDNA that served as material.

Assay: immunoSEQ multiplex PCR; the TCRdb copy retains only in-frame clones and omits some. The table shows 250,000 or so clones, with around 89% occurring only once. The study assigned cohorts using participant-reported clinical history. Donors of Cohort 3 who recovered were those that had two negative PCRs, clearance, or symptom resolution. Trimming cost V 3 bases and J 6 bases, with 6 bases left between them. The CDR3 is 11 amino acids. The TCR comes from a man between 40 and 49 years old who had recovered from COVID-19. Sequenced material: PBMCs or T cells enriched from blood (not recorded which). The chain uses TRBV12-3 or TRBV12-4 and TRBJ2-7, with D tentatively TRBD2 (5 bases). The CDR3 region is CASSFGVEQYF. The CDR3 DNA sequence: TGTGCCAGCAGTTTCGGGGTCGAGCAGTACTTC.